This T cell receptor (beta chain) was identified in a study of T cell responses to AZD1222 COVID-19 vaccine (dated by TCRdb to about 2021). Notes on the research overall: AZD1222 recipients given second doses at about 4 weeks or at about 12 weeks were pooled, since spike-specific TCR depth and breadth were not found to differ between the two schedules. TCR sequencing covered 233 trial participants: around 210 given two doses of AZD1222 and about 26 given two doses of MenACWY control vaccine. Trial participants were enrolled by age into 18-55, 56-69 and 70-plus year subgroups, with 148, 28 and 57 TCR-sequenced participants respectively.

Explained via the paper, the time point label denotes: baseline before first vaccination. Samples from vaccinated people were obtained from the UK trials COV001 and COV002, which included a single-blind randomized controlled phase 2/3 trial of AZD1222 (ChAdOx1 nCoV-19) in healthy adults. For TCRbeta chain sequencing, PBMC samples from trial participants were taken at day 0 and at day 28 after the second dose. With respect to this clone: Its antigen is still unknown. Within one base of it there is no much larger clone, and no base qualities were kept.

The CDR3 regions of human TCRbeta chains were analyzed by immunosequencing. Per the original workflow: Repertoire TCRs were checked for matches against a reference library of SARS-CoV-2-specific TCRs that had been generated using the MIRA antigen-specificity platform. Breadth was defined as the fraction of unique TCRs that were SARS-CoV-2-associated. Depth was defined as the fraction of total T cells that were SARS-CoV-2-associated. Using the MIRA data, every spike-specific TCR was mapped to the spike region that the TCR reacted to and assigned to either a CD4 or a CD8 class. Log10-transformed breadth and depth values were compared by one-way ANOVA with Sidak's multiple comparisons tests. TCRdb carries this immuneACCESS record with in-frame sequences only. Its versions omit some clonotypes, under half of them owing to an unresolved V gene in the studies checked, with the rest unexplained. V and J calls and clone size are given by that table; D and trimming were obtained from the DNA. The sample table records under 200,000 clones; about nine tenths of these occur just once. Of the sample, more than 5.5% falls within the top ten clones.

Beyond this particular receptor, the publication reports: Participants were mostly white British and included more females than males, and it was suggested by the authors that clonal diversity may have been underestimated. Reportedly, almost half of the unique spike-specific TCRs recognized epitopes lying outside the regions that are mutated in the B.1.351 and B.1.1.7 variants. In the small 56-69-year group, the increase in depth fell short of significance, most likely because of low power. CD4 TCRs associated with the vaccine covered the entire spike protein, and the dominant responses were in regions 160-218 and 743-854. A significant rise in spike-specific TCR breadth and depth was observed after two AZD1222 doses relative to day 0 and relative to MenACWY recipients. Only a handful of AZD1222 recipients were SARS-CoV-2 seropositive at baseline, limiting conclusions about previously exposed vaccinees. Because no samples from the day 14 peak response were available, repertoires could be characterized only after the peak T cell response.

Sequenced material: peripheral blood, taken on day 0 of AZD1222 vaccination. This TCR came from an adult in good health.

The CDR3 protein: CASSYQSASYEKLFF. The nucleotides are TGTGCCAGCAGCTACCAGTCCGCGTCGTATGAAAAACTGTTTTTT. The V gene is TRBV5-8 and the J gene is TRBJ1-4; the D gene cannot be resolved reliably. Its CDR3 holds 15 amino acids, cysteine through phenylalanine. CDR3 DNA is the only sequence kept; it has 45 bases, read in frame from the first base. CDR1 and CDR2 are drawn from the germline V gene: SGHTS, YDEGEE. Relative to germline, V is 3 bases shorter and J is 6 bases shorter, with 15 bases between their ends. Reference TRBV5-8 and TRBJ1-4 genes cover what lies past the CDR3, so the full variable domain is EAGVTQSPTHLIKTRGQQATLRCSPISGHTSVYWYQQALGLGLQFLLWYDEGEERNRGNFPPRFSGRQFPNYSSELNVNALELEDSALYLCASSYQSASYEKLFFGSGTQLSVL.